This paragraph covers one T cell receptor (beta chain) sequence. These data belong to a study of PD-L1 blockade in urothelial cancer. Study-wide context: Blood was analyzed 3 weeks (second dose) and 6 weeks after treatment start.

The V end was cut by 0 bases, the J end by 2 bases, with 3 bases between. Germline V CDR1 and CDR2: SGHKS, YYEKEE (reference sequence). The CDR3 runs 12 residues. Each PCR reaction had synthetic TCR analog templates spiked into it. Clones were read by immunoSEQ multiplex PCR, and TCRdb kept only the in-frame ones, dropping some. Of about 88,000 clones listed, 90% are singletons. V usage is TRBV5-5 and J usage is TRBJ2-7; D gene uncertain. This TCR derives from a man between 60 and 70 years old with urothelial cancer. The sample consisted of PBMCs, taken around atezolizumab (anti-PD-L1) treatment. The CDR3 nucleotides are TGTGCCAGCAGCTTGGGTACCTACGAGCAGTACTTC. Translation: CASSLGTYEQYF.